The entry that follows covers one T cell receptor beta chain sequence. Per the original methods: Amplified reference gene primers provided the basis for estimating nucleated cell counts. The table came from immunoSEQ multiplex PCR; TCRdb's copy has only in-frame clones and leaves some out. V, J and clone size were drawn from that table, and D and trimming were deduced from the DNA. Counted here are about 360,000 clones, around 88% occurring once; the ten biggest clones make up under 8.5%. The Seattle site enrolled patients during active infection and followed them longitudinally. These data are taken from a study of blood T cell repertoires in COVID-19. Study-wide context: The analysed material was cDNA or gDNA that came from T cells, B-cell-depleted T cells, or PBMCs.

This CDR3 is 19 amino acids long. Between the trimmed V and J ends, which lost 4 bases and 6 bases, there was a span of 28 bases. The germline V gene has CDR1 SGHTA and CDR2 FQGNSA. The TCR originated in a woman in her sixties or seventies with COVID-19, enrolled during active disease. The sample was peripheral blood. This chain connects TRBV7-2 to TRBJ1-5; D might be TRBD1 (5 bases). The CDR3 region has the DNA TGTGCCAGCAGCTCCACCCGACCTTTCGGCAGGGAGGGGAGTCAGCCCCAGCATTTT. Amino acids: CASSSTRPFGREGSQPQHF.